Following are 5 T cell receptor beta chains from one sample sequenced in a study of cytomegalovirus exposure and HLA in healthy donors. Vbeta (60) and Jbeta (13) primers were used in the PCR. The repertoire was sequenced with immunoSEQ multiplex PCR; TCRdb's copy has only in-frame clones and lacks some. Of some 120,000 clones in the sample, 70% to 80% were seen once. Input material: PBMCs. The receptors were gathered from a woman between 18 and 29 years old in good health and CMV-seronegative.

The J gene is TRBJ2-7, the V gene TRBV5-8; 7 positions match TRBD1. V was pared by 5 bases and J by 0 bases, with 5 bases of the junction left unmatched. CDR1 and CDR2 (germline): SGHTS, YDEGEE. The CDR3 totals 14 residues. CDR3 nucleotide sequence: TGTGCCAGCAGGACAGGGCGGTACTCCTACGAGCAGTACTTC. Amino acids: CASRTGRYSYEQYF.

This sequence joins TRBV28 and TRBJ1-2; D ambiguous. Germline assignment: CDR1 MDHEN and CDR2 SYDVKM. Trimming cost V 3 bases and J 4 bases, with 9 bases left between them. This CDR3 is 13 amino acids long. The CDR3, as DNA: TGTGCCAGCAGTTTGAGAGTTTTCTATGGCTACACCTTC. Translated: CASSLRVFYGYTF.

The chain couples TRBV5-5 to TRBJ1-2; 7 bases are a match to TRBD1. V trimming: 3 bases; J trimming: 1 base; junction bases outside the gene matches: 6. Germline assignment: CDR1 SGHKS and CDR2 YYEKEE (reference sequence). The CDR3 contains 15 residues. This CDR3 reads CASSSTGFNNYGYTF. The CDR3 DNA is TGTGCCAGCAGCTCGACAGGGTTCAATAACTATGGCTACACCTTC.

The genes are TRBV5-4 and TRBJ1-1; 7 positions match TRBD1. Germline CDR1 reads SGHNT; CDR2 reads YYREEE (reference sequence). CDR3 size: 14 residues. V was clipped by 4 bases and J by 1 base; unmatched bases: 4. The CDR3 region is CASSAQGKNTEAFF. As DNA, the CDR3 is TGTGCCAGCAGCGCACAGGGGAAGAACACTGAAGCTTTCTTT. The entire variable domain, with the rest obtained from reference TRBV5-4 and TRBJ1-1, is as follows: ETGVTQSPTHLIKTRGQQVTLRCSSQSGHNTVSWYQQALGQGPQFIFQYYREEENGRGNFPPRFSGLQFPNYSSELNVNALELDDSALYLCASSAQGKNTEAFFGQGTRLTVV.

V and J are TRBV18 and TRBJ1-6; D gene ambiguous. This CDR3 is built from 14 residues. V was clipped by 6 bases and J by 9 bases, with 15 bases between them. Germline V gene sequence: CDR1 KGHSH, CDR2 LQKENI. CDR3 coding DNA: TGTGCCAGCTCTCCAGAGGTGCCGGGTTCACCCCTCCACTTT. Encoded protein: CASSPEVPGSPLHF.